These 13 T cell receptor beta chains were all obtained from the same sample, sequenced in a study of T cells in narcolepsy (dated by TCRdb to 2016 to 2019). The protocol used for the library was the immunoSEQ multiplex PCR assay. TCRdb stores this immuneACCESS table with in-frame sequences only. Part of the clones is absent; in the studies checked, under half of the shortfall reflects unresolved V genes, and no reason is known for the rest. The sample contains roughly 30,000 clones, roughly three quarters of them found a single time. The ten top clones hold approximately 3.8% of the sample. What was sequenced was memory (CD45RA-) CD4+ T cells from blood. Taken with the paper, the label for cell subset or site translates to: memory T cells sorted ex vivo from peripheral blood. These receptors were collected from a human donor in good health.

The J gene is TRBJ2-7, the V gene TRBV5-1, with 7 nucleotides matching TRBD1. The CDR3 loop spans 15 amino acids. The J segment lost 7 bases and the V segment lost 4 bases, leaving 14 bases of the junction unmatched. CDR1 and CDR2 from the germline V gene are SGHRS and YFSETQ. For the CDR3, the DNA is TGCGCCAGCAGCGTGACGACAGGGCCCTTGTGGGAGCAGTACTTC. It translates to CASSVTTGPLWEQYF.

The J gene is TRBJ2-7, the V gene TRBV6-5; D gene ambiguous. CDR1 is MNHEY, CDR2 SVGAGI, per germline. The CDR3 contains 14 residues. V gave up 0 bases and J gave up 2 bases, with 8 bases separating them. The chain's CDR3 is CASSYSKNAYEQYF. CDR3 DNA sequence: TGTGCCAGCAGTTACTCGAAGAATGCCTACGAGCAGTACTTC.

The chain couples TRBV9 to TRBJ2-3; D is uncertain. The ends were cut back, 7 bases at V and 0 bases at J, with 15 bases in the middle. This CDR3 has 15 amino acids. Germline V gene lookup returns CDR1 SGDLS and CDR2 YYNGEE. CDR3 sequence (DNA): TGTGCCAGCTCCGATCGAACAGACAGCACAGATACGCAGTATTTT. Encoded protein: CASSDRTDSTDTQYF.

The V and J genes are TRBV9 and TRBJ2-7; 7 nucleotides agree with TRBD1. Germline-derived CDR1 and CDR2 are SGDLS and YYNGEE. Trimming at V came to 0 bases and at J to 3 bases, leaving 6 bases not matched to a gene. CDR3 length equals 15 residues. The CDR3 is CASSVAGTERYEQYF. CDR3 nucleotide sequence: TGTGCCAGCAGCGTAGCCGGGACAGAGCGCTACGAGCAGTACTTC.

This chain joins TRBV5-1 and TRBJ1-1, with D unclear. V lost 5 bases and J 2 bases, leaving 16 bases between the germline ends. Per the germline V gene, CDR1 is SGHRS and CDR2 is YFSETQ. This CDR3 spans 15 amino acids. The CDR3 DNA reads as TGCGCCAGCAGACCCGCGGACGGGTCAAACACTGAAGCTTTCTTT. Residues: CASRPADGSNTEAFF.

V gene TRBV7-2 combines with J gene TRBJ2-7, with 12 bases identical to TRBD2. The V and J ends lost 6 bases and 5 bases, in that order; junction bases with no gene match: 11. CDR3 size: 16 residues. Germline V lookup: CDR1 SGHTA, CDR2 FQGNSA. The chain's CDR3 is CASRRKTSGRSHEQYF. In DNA, the CDR3 is TGTGCCAGCAGGCGTAAGACTAGCGGGAGAAGCCACGAGCAGTACTTC.

This clone was detected a few times. The chain carries TRBV7-6 and TRBJ2-1; the D gene is possibly TRBD2 (5 bases). Germline V gene lookup returns CDR1 SGHVS and CDR2 FNYEAQ. The CDR3 runs 15 residues. V was pared by 3 bases and J by 7 bases, with 16 bases between. Here the CDR3 reads CASSFSSNYGNEQFF. In DNA form, the CDR3 reads TGTGCCAGCAGCTTCTCTAGCAACTATGGTAATGAGCAGTTCTTC.

V and J are TRBV6-1 and TRBJ2-1; 9 nucleotides align to TRBD1. Per germline, CDR1 MNHNS and CDR2 SASEGT. Unmatched junction bases numbered 6, after V lost 7 bases and J lost 5 bases. The CDR3 sequence is 14 residues long. The CDR3 here is CASIPDRGNNEQFF. CDR3 DNA sequence: TGTGCCAGCATTCCGGACAGGGGAAACAATGAGCAGTTCTTC.

The J gene is TRBJ2-5, the V gene TRBV9, with 11 bases that match TRBD2. This CDR3 has 15 residues. Germline trimming cut 4 bases from V and 5 bases from J; bases unmatched to any gene: 7. Germline values: CDR1 SGDLS, CDR2 YYNGEE. DNA of the CDR3: TGTGCCAGCAGCTTAGGACTAGCGGGTGGGGAGACCCAGTACTTC. This translates into CASSLGLAGGETQYF.

V usage is TRBV30 and J usage is TRBJ1-2; D unresolved. The germline V and J ends were trimmed by 6 bases and 4 bases, with 18 bases remaining between them. This CDR3 has 14 residues. Germline CDR1 reads GTSNPN; CDR2 reads SVGIG (reference sequence). DNA for the CDR3: TGTGCCTGCCGAGTAGTTCGCGGGGTCTATGGCTACACCTTC. Encoded protein: CACRVVRGVYGYTF.

The chain has TRBV29-1 and TRBJ2-7; the match to TRBD2 covers 9 bases. The CDR3 covers 13 residues. CDR1 is SQVTM and CDR2 is ANQGSEA in the germline V gene. Trimming removed 6 bases from V and 7 bases from J; junction bases left unmatched: 10. CDR3 DNA sequence: TGCAGCGTAAAGCGGGAGGCCCTAGGGGAGCAGTACTTC. This translates into CSVKREALGEQYF.

V gene TRBV7-2 combines with J gene TRBJ1-5; a weak D match, TRBD1 (5 bases). CDR3 size: 16 residues. Trimming took off 5 bases at V and 2 bases at J, with 16 bases between the two ends. Germline V gene lookup returns CDR1 SGHTA and CDR2 FQGNSA. CDR3 DNA sequence: TGTGCCAGCAGCCCCGGGCGGGGGATCGGCAATCAGCCCCAGCATTTT. Residues: CASSPGRGIGNQPQHF. Full variable domain (rest looked up from reference TRBV7-2 and TRBJ1-5): GAGVSQSPSNKVTEKGKDVELRCDPISGHTALYWYRQSLGQGLEFLIYFQGNSAPDKSGLPSDRFSAERTGGSVSTLTIQRTQQEDSAVYLCASSPGRGIGNQPQHFGDGTRLSIL.

The V and J genes are TRBV30 and TRBJ2-5, with D hard to call. The CDR3 runs 14 residues. The V and J ends lost 0 bases and 9 bases respectively, with 17 bases between them. Germline CDR1 GTSNPN, CDR2 SVGIG (reference sequence). CDR3 region: CAWSVLGSVRAQYF. In nucleotides, the CDR3 is TGTGCCTGGAGTGTACTCGGCTCGGTCCGCGCCCAGTACTTC.